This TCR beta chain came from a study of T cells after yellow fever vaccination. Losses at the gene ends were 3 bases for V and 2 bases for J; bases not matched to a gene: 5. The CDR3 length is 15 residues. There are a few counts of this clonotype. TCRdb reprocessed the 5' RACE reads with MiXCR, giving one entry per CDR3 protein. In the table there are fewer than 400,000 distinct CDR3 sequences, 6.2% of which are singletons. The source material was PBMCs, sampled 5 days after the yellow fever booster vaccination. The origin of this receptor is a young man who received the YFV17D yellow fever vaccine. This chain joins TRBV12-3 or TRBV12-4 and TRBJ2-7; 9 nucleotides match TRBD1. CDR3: CASSFSGTGTYEQYF. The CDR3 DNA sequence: TGTGCCAGCAGTTTTTCCGGGACAGGGACCTACGAGCAGTACTTC.